This is a list of T cell receptor beta chains from one sample in a study of T cells after yellow fever vaccination. TCRdb called the 5' RACE reads again in MiXCR, with one record for every CDR3 protein. The data contain approximately 180,000 distinct CDR3 sequences, about 6% of them singletons. The specimen comprised CD4+ T cells sorted from PBMCs, sampled on the day of the first yellow fever vaccination. Receptor source: a man aged 18 to 29 who received the YFV17D yellow fever vaccine. Each CDR3 is given with its conserved first and last residue. The D gene is left open where the match is weak. Part of the rows lack a size; the others show once, few, many or a class for expanded clones.

clone_size,j_call,d_call,v_call,cdr3_aa,cdr3_nt
many,TRBJ2-7,.,TRBV12-3/TRBV12-4,CASSFRTAVSYEQYF,TGTGCCAGCAGTTTTCGGACCGCCGTCTCCTACGAGCAGTACTTC
many,TRBJ2-1,.,TRBV4-2,CASSSGSGADYNEQFF,TGTGCCAGCAGCTCCGGGAGTGGAGCGGACTACAATGAGCAGTTCTTC
many,TRBJ2-1,.,TRBV20-1,CSATYNEQFF,TGCAGTGCTACCTACAATGAGCAGTTCTTC
few,TRBJ2-5,TRBD2,TRBV6-1,CASRRTGTSGVQETQYF,TGTGCCAGCAGACGGACCGGGACTAGCGGGGTCCAAGAGACCCAGTACTTC
few,TRBJ2-7,TRBD1,TRBV4-1,CASSPPGQGGCEQYF,TGCGCCAGCAGCCCCCCGGGACAGGGGGGATGCGAGCAGTACTTC
many,TRBJ1-1,.,TRBV7-2,CASSSRPREAFF,TGTGCCAGCAGCTCCCGGCCCCGAGAAGCTTTCTTT
many,TRBJ2-3,TRBD1,TRBV28,CASSSPGQGASDTQYF,TGTGCCAGCAGCAGTCCGGGACAGGGGGCATCAGATACGCAGTATTTT
many,TRBJ1-1,.,TRBV7-9,CASSWWGLNTEAFF,TGTGCCAGCAGCTGGTGGGGACTGAACACTGAAGCTTTCTTT
.,TRBJ1-1,.,TRBV4-1,CASSQLNLGQLNTEAFF,TGCGCCAGCAGCCAGCTTAACTTAGGACAGTTGAACACTGAAGCTTTCTTT
many,TRBJ2-5,.,TRBV5-1,CASSLGTVGTQYF,TGCGCCAGCAGCCTCGGGACTGTTGGGACCCAGTACTTC
many,TRBJ2-3,.,TRBV4-1,CASSPGTKDTQYF,TGCGCCAGCAGCCCCGGGACAAAGGATACGCAGTATTTT
.,TRBJ1-5,.,TRBV9,CASSVAHDQPQHF,TGTGCCAGCAGCGTAGCTCATGATCAGCCCCAGCATTTT
many,TRBJ2-1,.,TRBV7-6,CASSLGSHGRYEQFF,TGTGCCAGCAGCTTAGGAAGTCATGGACGCTATGAGCAGTTCTTC
few,TRBJ2-3,.,TRBV7-9,CASSFPLRRDTQYF,TGTGCCAGCAGCTTTCCACTTCGACGGGATACGCAGTATTTT
many,TRBJ2-3,.,TRBV5-8,CASSPLGGSTTDTQYF,TGTGCCAGCAGCCCCCTGGGGGGTTCCACCACAGATACGCAGTATTTT
.,TRBJ1-6,TRBD1,TRBV5-1,CASSSDRAYNSPLHF,TGCGCCAGCAGCTCGGACAGGGCATATAATTCACCCCTCCACTTT
many,TRBJ2-5,.,TRBV12-3/TRBV12-4,CASSLGTTQRETQYF,TGTGCCAGCAGTTTGGGAACCACACAAAGAGAGACCCAGTACTTC
many,TRBJ1-2,.,TRBV7-2,CASSLGAIANYGYTF,TGTGCCAGCAGCTTAGGAGCTATAGCTAACTATGGCTACACCTTC
many,TRBJ2-5,.,TRBV2,CASSENPAVQETQYF,TGTGCCAGCAGTGAAAATCCGGCGGTGCAAGAGACCCAGTACTTC
.,TRBJ2-3,TRBD2,TRBV3-1,CATCFVAGGGTDTQYF,TGTGCCACCTGCTTCGTAGCGGGGGGGGGCACAGATACGCAGTATTTT
many,TRBJ1-6,.,TRBV9,CASSVAKSYNSPLHF,TGTGCCAGCAGCGTAGCAAAGAGCTATAATTCACCCCTCCACTTT
many,TRBJ2-7,TRBD1,TRBV2,CASRTTGGTGEQYF,TGTGCCAGCAGAACGACAGGGGGTACGGGCGAGCAGTACTTC
many,TRBJ2-5,.,TRBV29-1,CSARGQRDQETQYF,TGCAGCGCTCGAGGACAGAGAGATCAAGAGACCCAGTACTTC
few,TRBJ2-1,.,TRBV7-3,CASSLDRTAGEQFF,TGTGCCAGCAGCTTAGACAGGACCGCAGGGGAGCAGTTCTTC
many,TRBJ2-1,.,TRBV25-1,CASSLTSTEQFF,TGTGCCAGCAGTTTGACTTCCACGGAGCAGTTCTTC
.,TRBJ2-5,.,TRBV10-3,CAISDKAVQETQYF,TGTGCCATCAGTGACAAGGCCGTCCAAGAGACCCAGTACTTC
few,TRBJ1-2,.,TRBV30,CAWTQNYGYTF,TGTGCCTGGACCCAAAACTATGGCTACACCTTC
many,TRBJ1-5,TRBD1,TRBV7-2,CASSLPGTGFSQPQHF,TGTGCCAGCAGCTTACCCGGGACAGGGTTCTCTCAGCCCCAGCATTTT
.,TRBJ2-3,TRBD1,TRBV6-2/TRBV6-3,CASSYETGRTDTQYF,TGTGCCAGCAGTTACGAGACAGGGCGTACAGATACGCAGTATTTT
.,TRBJ2-1,TRBD1,TRBV20-1,CSAIWGTGKDEQFF,TGCAGTGCTATATGGGGGACAGGGAAGGATGAGCAGTTCTTC
many,TRBJ2-7,.,TRBV9,CASSPQGTGIYEQYF,TGTGCCAGCAGCCCTCAGGGCACGGGGATCTACGAGCAGTACTTC
.,TRBJ2-3,.,TRBV18,CASSPGTVSDTQYF,TGTGCCAGCTCACCCGGGACCGTATCGGATACGCAGTATTTT
many,TRBJ2-2,TRBD1,TRBV5-1,CASSLQGSPTGELFF,TGCGCCAGCAGCTTACAGGGGTCACCCACCGGGGAGCTGTTTTTT
few,TRBJ1-2,TRBD1,TRBV7-2,CASSSRDRSDGYTF,TGTGCCAGCAGCTCCCGGGACAGGAGCGATGGCTACACCTTC
few,TRBJ2-6,.,TRBV5-1,CASSFNRRGTARFGANVLTF,TGCGCCAGCAGCTTTAACCGGAGGGGGACGGCCCGGTTCGGGGCCAACGTCCTGACTTTC
many,TRBJ2-3,TRBD2,TRBV20-1,CSARDPGGVTDTQYF,TGCAGTGCTAGAGATCCGGGGGGGGTCACAGATACGCAGTATTTT
few,TRBJ1-5,.,TRBV20-1,CSASSGDQPQHF,TGCAGTGCTAGTTCCGGGGATCAGCCCCAGCATTTT
.,TRBJ2-7,.,TRBV7-2,CASSLVETYEQYF,TGTGCCAGCAGCTTAGTCGAAACCTACGAGCAGTACTTC
many,TRBJ2-3,.,TRBV29-1,CSVPGALASTDTQYF,TGCAGCGTTCCCGGAGCGCTGGCGAGCACAGATACGCAGTATTTT
many,TRBJ2-5,.,TRBV7-9,CASSPYGGRDFEETQYF,TGTGCCAGCAGCCCATATGGAGGCAGGGATTTCGAGGAGACCCAGTACTTC